Listed below are T cell receptor beta chains from one sample, sequenced in a study of neurological immune-mediated disorders. TCRdb recomputed calls from the 5' RACE reads with MiXCR, one row per CDR3 protein. The sample has some 60,000 distinct CDR3 sequences; around 10% are singletons. Sequencing was done on a sample of PBMCs. Receptor source: a male donor with HTLV-1-associated myelopathy (HAM/TSP). CDR3s include the opening cysteine and the closing phenylalanine or tryptophan. D genes are given only for firm matches. Clone sizes are given selectively: once, few, many, or a class where the clone is expanded.

cdr3_length: 17
d_call: TRBD1
clone_size: many
v_call: TRBV7-2
j_call: TRBJ1-6
cdr3_aa: CASSLVGQGPYNSPLHF
cdr3_nt: TGTGCCAGCAGCTTAGTAGGACAGGGTCCCTATAATTCACCCCTCCACTTT

cdr3_length: 13
d_call: .
clone_size: many
v_call: TRBV6-5
j_call: TRBJ1-5
cdr3_aa: CASRPLGRQPQHF
cdr3_nt: TGTGCCAGCAGACCCCTGGGGAGGCAGCCCCAGCATTTT

cdr3_length: 15
d_call: TRBD1
clone_size: many
v_call: TRBV5-4
j_call: TRBJ2-2
cdr3_aa: CASSSGTGGTGELFF
cdr3_nt: TGTGCCAGCAGCTCCGGGACAGGGGGCACCGGGGAGCTGTTTTTT

cdr3_length: 15
d_call: .
clone_size: many
v_call: TRBV5-1
j_call: TRBJ1-1
cdr3_aa: CASSLFQGMSTEAFF
cdr3_nt: TGCGCCAGCAGCTTATTCCAGGGAATGAGCACTGAAGCTTTCTTT

cdr3_length: 17
d_call: TRBD2
clone_size: many
v_call: TRBV7-2
j_call: TRBJ2-2
cdr3_aa: CASSLAAGGGAAGELFF
cdr3_nt: TGTGCCAGCAGCTTAGCTGCCGGGGGGGGCGCCGCCGGGGAGCTGTTTTTT

cdr3_length: 15
d_call: .
clone_size: many
v_call: TRBV5-1
j_call: TRBJ2-3
cdr3_aa: CASSLSGTSGDTQYF
cdr3_nt: TGCGCCAGCAGCTTAAGTGGGACATCAGGGGATACGCAGTATTTT

cdr3_length: 13
d_call: TRBD1
clone_size: .
v_call: TRBV18
j_call: TRBJ2-7
cdr3_aa: CASSGTGAYEQYF
cdr3_nt: TGTGCCAGCTCGGGGACAGGGGCCTACGAGCAGTACTTC

cdr3_length: 11
d_call: .
clone_size: many
v_call: TRBV7-2
j_call: TRBJ1-1
cdr3_aa: CASSQGGTAFF
cdr3_nt: TGTGCCAGCAGCCAAGGGGGGACGGCTTTCTTT

cdr3_length: 14
d_call: .
clone_size: many
v_call: TRBV7-8
j_call: TRBJ1-1
cdr3_aa: CASSFPQGGTEAFF
cdr3_nt: TGTGCCAGCAGCTTTCCGCAGGGTGGCACTGAAGCTTTCTTT

cdr3_length: 14
d_call: TRBD1
clone_size: many
v_call: TRBV5-1
j_call: TRBJ1-1
cdr3_aa: CASSLTGTATEAFF
cdr3_nt: TGCGCCAGCAGCTTGACAGGGACAGCCACTGAAGCTTTCTTT